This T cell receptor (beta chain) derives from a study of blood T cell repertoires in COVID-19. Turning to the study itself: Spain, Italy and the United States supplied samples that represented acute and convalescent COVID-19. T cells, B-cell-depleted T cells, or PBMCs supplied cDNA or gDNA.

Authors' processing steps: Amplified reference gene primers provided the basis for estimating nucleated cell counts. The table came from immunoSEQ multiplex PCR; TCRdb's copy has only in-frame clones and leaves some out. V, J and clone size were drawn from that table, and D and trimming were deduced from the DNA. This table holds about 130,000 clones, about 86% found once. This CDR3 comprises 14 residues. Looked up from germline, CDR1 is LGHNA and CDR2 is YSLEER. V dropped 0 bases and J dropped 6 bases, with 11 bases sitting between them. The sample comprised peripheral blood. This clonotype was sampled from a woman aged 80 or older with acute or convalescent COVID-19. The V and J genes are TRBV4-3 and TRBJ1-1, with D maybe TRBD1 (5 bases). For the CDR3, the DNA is TGCGCCAGCAGCCAAGATCCCGGGGACTCTGAAGCTTTCTTT. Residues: CASSQDPGDSEAFF.